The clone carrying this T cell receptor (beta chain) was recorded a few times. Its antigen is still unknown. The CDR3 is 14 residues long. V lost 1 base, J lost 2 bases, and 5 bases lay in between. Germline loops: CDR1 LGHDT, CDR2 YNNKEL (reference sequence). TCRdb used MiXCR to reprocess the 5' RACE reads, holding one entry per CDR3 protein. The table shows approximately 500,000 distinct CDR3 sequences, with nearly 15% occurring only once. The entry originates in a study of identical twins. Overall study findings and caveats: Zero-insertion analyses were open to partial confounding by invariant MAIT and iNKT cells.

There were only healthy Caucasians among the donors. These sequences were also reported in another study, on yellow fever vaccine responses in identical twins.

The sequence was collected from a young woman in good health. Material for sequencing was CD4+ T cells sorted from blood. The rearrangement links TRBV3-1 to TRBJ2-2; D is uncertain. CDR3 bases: TGTGCCAGCAGCCAAGTGGAAAACACCGGGGAGCTGTTTTTT. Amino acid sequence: CASSQVENTGELFF.